Sequencing of this T cell receptor (beta chain) was carried out in a study of T cells after yellow fever vaccination. In germline, CDR1 is SGDLS, CDR2 YYNGEE. The CDR3 length is 14 residues. After removal of 4 bases from V and 5 bases from J, the junction contained 5 bases not matched to a gene. Points from the study as a whole: Peaking on day 5 versus 15, the secondary response was faster but weaker.

TCRdb reanalysed the 5' RACE reads using MiXCR and keeps one entry per CDR3 protein. The table lists 250,000 or so distinct CDR3 sequences, 3.6% of them singletons. This clonotype was recorded many times. What it binds is unknown. The chain recombines TRBV9 with TRBJ2-5; 10 bases map to TRBD2. This specimen consisted of PBMCs, obtained 15 days after the yellow fever booster vaccination. The source is a man aged 18 to 30 who received the YFV17D yellow fever vaccine. CDR3: CASSSGLAMETQYF. CDR3 coding DNA: TGTGCCAGCAGCTCGGGACTAGCGATGGAGACCCAGTACTTC.